This TCR beta chain was profiled in a study of cytomegalovirus exposure and HLA in healthy donors. The primer mix had 60 Vbeta and 13 Jbeta primers. The assay was immunoSEQ multiplex PCR, and TCRdb's table has in-frame clones only and misses some. The table lists approximately 140,000 clones, around 80% of them singletons. This clone has only a few counts. The target antigen is unknown. Germline V CDR1 and CDR2: MNHEY, SMNVEV (reference sequence). The CDR3 is 15 amino acids. With V trimmed by 2 bases and J by 0 bases, 3 bases remained unmatched. Points from the study as a whole: CMV serostatus was the only immune exposure information that was available. Researchers reported in a later analysis that a missense DCLRE1C variant was tied to TCR beta V- and J-gene trimming. It was reported that the classifier diagnosed cytomegalovirus status with high specificity and sensitivity in both the original and validation cohorts.

The V gene is TRBV27, the J gene TRBJ2-7, with 8 bases matching TRBD2. Sequencing used PBMCs. The TCR was taken from a man aged 30 to 39 in good health and CMV-seronegative. The CDR3 DNA reads as TGTGCCAGCAGTTTAATTGGGACTAGCTCCTACGAGCAGTACTTC. Translated: CASSLIGTSSYEQYF.